Listed below are T cell receptor beta chains from one sample, sequenced in a study of shared clonotypes between healthy human individuals. The table came from immunoSEQ multiplex PCR; TCRdb's copy has only in-frame clones and leaves some out. Counted here are approximately 620,000 clones, about 96% occurring once; the ten biggest clones make up 0.045% to 0.06%. The sequenced sample consisted of naive CD4+ T cells sorted from blood. Every receptor here comes from a woman aged 25 to 39 in good health. The CDR3 runs from the conserved cysteine through the conserved F or W. The D gene is left open where the match is weak. Size tells how often a clone was seen (once, few, many) or the class of an expanded clone, and some rows leave it out.

D gene,J gene,V gene,clone size,CDR3 protein,CDR3 DNA
NA,TRBJ2-5,TRBV5-4,NA,CASRKPRPGTYQETQYF,TGTGCCAGCAGAAAACCCCGCCCGGGGACATATCAAGAGACCCAGTACTTC
TRBD1,TRBJ2-3,TRBV7-2,NA,CASSPRTGARVDTQYF,TGTGCCAGCAGCCCGAGGACAGGGGCTAGAGTAGATACGCAGTATTTT
TRBD1,TRBJ2-1,TRBV25-1,NA,CASSKPGQAKQFF,TGTGCCAGCAGCAAACCCGGACAGGCCAAGCAGTTCTTC
TRBD1,TRBJ2-1,TRBV5-1,NA,CASSRDRGNEQFF,TGCGCCAGCAGCCGGGACAGGGGAAATGAGCAGTTCTTC
NA,TRBJ1-1,TRBV19,NA,CASSFNNPGTEAFF,TGTGCCAGTAGCTTTAACAACCCGGGGACTGAAGCTTTCTTT
NA,TRBJ2-3,TRBV6-1,once,CASREFTPLAANPGGQYF,TGTGCCAGCAGGGAATTTACGCCTTTAGCGGCTAATCCAGGCGGGCAGTATTTT
NA,TRBJ1-4,TRBV18,NA,CASSPPGIPNEKLFF,TGTGCCAGCTCACCACCAGGGATACCTAATGAAAAACTGTTTTTT
NA,TRBJ1-2,TRBV5-8,NA,CASSLWQVNYGYTF,TGTGCCAGCAGCTTGTGGCAGGTTAACTATGGCTACACCTTC
NA,TRBJ1-4,TRBV4-2,NA,CASSRPGPGGEKLFF,TGTGCCAGCAGCCGACCAGGACCGGGTGGTGAAAAACTGTTTTTT
NA,TRBJ1-2,TRBV27,NA,CASSLYGGSGYTF,TGTGCCAGCAGTTTATATGGGGGTTCTGGCTACACCTTC
NA,TRBJ2-2,TRBV5-1,NA,CASSLLVGSTGELFF,TGCGCCAGCAGCCTTTTGGTAGGCAGCACCGGGGAGCTGTTTTTT
TRBD1,TRBJ2-6,TRBV27,NA,CASSLLGQGRSGANVLTF,TGTGCCAGCAGCCTCCTGGGACAGGGGCGCTCTGGGGCCAACGTCCTGACTTTC
TRBD2,TRBJ2-2,TRBV28,NA,CASRPTSGRGTGELFF,TGTGCCAGCAGGCCGACTAGCGGGAGGGGCACCGGGGAGCTGTTTTTT
TRBD1,TRBJ1-5,TRBV5-1,NA,CASSPGQGGDQPQHF,TGCGCCAGCAGCCCCGGACAGGGCGGAGATCAGCCCCAGCATTTT
NA,TRBJ1-2,TRBV28,NA,CASSSHGDYGYTF,TGTGCCAGCAGTTCTCACGGGGACTATGGCTACACCTTC
TRBD1,TRBJ2-1,TRBV7-8,NA,CASSSPRSGGFNEQFF,TGTGCCAGCAGCTCCCCCCGGTCAGGGGGCTTCAATGAGCAGTTCTTC
TRBD2,TRBJ2-1,TRBV4-1,NA,CASSLPGTKHYNEQFF,TGCGCCAGCAGCTTACCCGGGACTAAACACTACAATGAGCAGTTCTTC
NA,TRBJ2-5,TRBV2,NA,CASRRESGNQETQYF,TGTGCCAGCAGAAGAGAAAGCGGTAACCAAGAGACCCAGTACTTC
NA,TRBJ1-1,TRBV6-6,NA,CASSSGRTEAFF,TGTGCCAGCAGCTCAGGGAGGACTGAAGCTTTCTTT
NA,TRBJ1-5,TRBV7-9,NA,CASSLVHGQPQHF,TGTGCCAGCAGCTTAGTACACGGTCAGCCCCAGCATTTT
NA,TRBJ2-3,TRBV11-2,NA,CASSLLAEGDTDTQYF,TGTGCCAGCAGCTTACTGGCAGAGGGGGACACAGATACGCAGTATTTT
NA,TRBJ2-5,TRBV11-3,NA,CASSLPGETQYF,TGTGCCAGCAGTCTACCCGGAGAGACCCAGTACTTC
NA,TRBJ2-5,TRBV5-4,NA,CASSLETSETQYF,TGTGCCAGCAGCTTGGAGACTTCAGAGACCCAGTACTTC
TRBD1,TRBJ1-1,TRBV2,NA,CASRKQGARAEAFF,TGTGCCAGCAGGAAACAGGGGGCTAGGGCTGAAGCTTTCTTT
NA,TRBJ2-3,TRBV5-1,NA,CASSLLAGSTDTQYF,TGCGCCAGCAGCTTGCTCGCGGGTAGCACAGATACGCAGTATTTT
NA,TRBJ1-4,TRBV6-5,NA,CASSYSGKSGEKLFF,TGTGCCAGCAGTTACTCGGGCAAGAGTGGTGAAAAACTGTTTTTT
TRBD1,TRBJ1-2,TRBV2,NA,CASSQTGGGYTF,TGTGCCAGCAGCCAAACAGGGGGAGGCTACACCTTC
TRBD1,TRBJ2-4,TRBV28,NA,CASSFYRTGPGAKNIQYF,TGTGCCAGCAGTTTTTACAGGACAGGTCCGGGAGCCAAAAACATTCAGTACTTC
NA,TRBJ1-1,TRBV28,NA,CASSLRSRGMKTEAFF,TGTGCCAGCAGTTTACGCTCTCGGGGGATGAAGACTGAAGCTTTCTTT
NA,TRBJ1-5,TRBV19,NA,CASSIDRTSNQPQHF,TGTGCCAGTAGTATAGATAGGACTAGCAATCAGCCCCAGCATTTT
NA,TRBJ1-1,TRBV4-1,NA,CASSQDIGAPEAFF,TGCGCCAGCAGCCAAGATATCGGGGCGCCTGAAGCTTTCTTT